These 24 T cell receptor beta chains were sequenced from one sample in a study of T cell repertoires in cytomegalovirus infection. For these receptors, no antigen is known. TCRdb ran MiXCR on the reads and lists one entry per CDR3 protein. The table shows about 89,000 distinct CDR3 sequences, with 25% to 30% occurring only once. This material consisted of CD8+ T cells from cultured PBMCs, taken from culture after CMV antigen stimulation. These TCRs come from a human donor in good health (CMV status not recorded). Some clones in this sample may be carry-over from other donors' samples.

At least ten counts were recorded for this clonotype. The chain is built from TRBV7-6 and TRBJ1-2, with D perhaps matching TRBD1 (5 bases). Trimming took 5 bases from V and 2 from J, leaving 12 bases between them. Germline CDR1 SGHVS, CDR2 FNYEAQ. The CDR3 consists of 14 residues. The CDR3 reads CASSPGGTNYGYTF. DNA of the CDR3: TGTGCCAGCAGCCCCGGCGGGACCAACTATGGCTACACCTTC.

The chain couples TRBV12-5 to TRBJ1-1, with no clear D. This CDR3 has 13 amino acids. The germline V gene has CDR1 LGHNT and CDR2 FRNRAP. V was shortened by 1 base and J by 4 bases, with 7 bases between the two germline ends. The CDR3 nucleotides read TGTGCTAGTGGTTTGGGGGTACCCACTGAAGCTTTCTTT. It is translated as CASGLGVPTEAFF.

This clonotype was seen ten or more times. The CDR3 loop reads CASTYSDRDTEAFF. CDR3 coding DNA: TGTGCCAGCACATATTCGGACAGGGACACTGAAGCTTTCTTT. The chain links TRBV7-9 to TRBJ1-1; 8 bases are a match to TRBD1. Trimming cost V 7 bases and J 3 bases; bases outside gene matches: 7. The germline V gene encodes CDR1 SEHNR and CDR2 FQNEAQ (reference sequence). The CDR3 extends over 14 amino acids.

This chain uses TRBV19 with TRBJ1-1; TRBD1 might be the D (5 bases). Germline-derived CDR1 and CDR2 are LNHDA and SQIVND (reference sequence). Trimming removed 5 bases from V and 1 base from J, with 8 bases in between. The CDR3 runs 13 residues. The CDR3 nucleotides are TGTGCCAGTAGTGACAGCTGGAACACTGAAGCTTTCTTT. Residues: CASSDSWNTEAFF.

This clonotype was seen a few times. CDR3 sequence: CASSPWGQLNEKLFF. CDR3 nucleotides: TGTGCCAGCAGCCCTTGGGGACAGCTTAATGAAAAACTGTTTTTT. V and J are TRBV6-5 and TRBJ1-4; 7 bases line up with TRBD1. With V trimmed by 6 bases and J by 4 bases, 8 bases remained unmatched. This CDR3 region has 15 residues. Germline CDR1 is MNHEY and CDR2 is SVGAGI.

This clonotype has a count of ten or more. The chain employs TRBV4-1 and TRBJ2-7; D may correspond to TRBD1 or TRBD2 (5 bases each). Germline assignment: CDR1 MGHRA and CDR2 YSYEKL. The CDR3 runs 15 residues. Trimming shortened V by 6 bases and J by 2 bases, and 17 bases separated the two germline ends. The CDR3 is CASSYSRDGTYEQYF. CDR3 DNA sequence: TGCGCCAGCAGTTACTCACGGGACGGAACCTACGAGCAGTACTTC.

This chain uses TRBV11-2 with TRBJ2-7; D is uncertain. In germline, CDR1 is SGHAT, CDR2 FQNNGV. This CDR3 is 14 amino acids long. V lost 1 base to trimming and J lost 6 bases, with 13 bases between them. CDR3 in amino acids: CASSLVTLYAEQYF. CDR3 coding DNA: TGTGCCAGCAGCTTAGTCACCCTATACGCCGAGCAGTACTTC.

This clonotype was seen more than once but under ten times. The chain combines TRBV6-1 with TRBJ2-7, with 8 bases that match TRBD2. J lost 2 bases, V lost 2 bases, and 5 bases had no gene match. The germline gives CDR1 MNHNS, CDR2 SASEGT. The CDR3 length is 15 residues. CDR3 in DNA: TGTGCCAGCAGTGAAAGTGGGACTAGGGCCTACGAGCAGTACTTC. This gives the protein CASSESGTRAYEQYF.

The CDR3 DNA follows: TGTGCCAGCACCAGACAGGGGCTAAATTCACCCCTCCACTTT. It encodes CASTRQGLNSPLHF. J is TRBJ1-6 and V is TRBV7-9; 8 bases match TRBD1. CDR3 length: 14 amino acids. Looked up from germline, CDR1 is SEHNR and CDR2 is FQNEAQ (reference sequence). Trimming took 7 bases from V and 7 from J; bases not matched to a gene: 6.

CDR3 bases: TGTGCCAGTAGTATGATTGGGGGAGAAAGCAATCAGCCCCAGCATTTT. This sequence encodes CASSMIGGESNQPQHF. V and J are TRBV19 and TRBJ1-5; a weak D match, TRBD1 (5 bases). The CDR3 covers 16 residues. V was pared by 3 bases and J by 1 base, with 13 bases between. Germline loops: CDR1 LNHDA, CDR2 SQIVND (reference sequence).

This clonotype was counted at least ten times. The V and J genes are TRBV20-1 and TRBJ2-3; 7 nucleotides line up with TRBD1. Trimming took 6 bases from V and 1 from J; bases not matched to a gene: 13. This CDR3 has 16 amino acids. CDR1 is DFQATT, CDR2 SNEGSKA, per germline (reference sequence). The CDR3 nucleotides read TGCAGTGCAGAGGGGGCAGGCCGAGTTGGCACAGATACGCAGTATTTT. Translating it yields CSAEGAGRVGTDTQYF.

In regard to this clonotype: At one end the junction does not follow the germline gene, possibly because of a read error. The chain uses TRBV18 and TRBJ2-1, with 7 nucleotides matching TRBD2. The CDR3 runs to 18 residues. In germline, CDR1 is KGHSH, CDR2 LQKENI. In DNA form, the CDR3 reads TGTGCCAGGTCACCATTTTGGTCTAGCGGTTTCTCCTACAATGAGCAGTTCTTC. Amino acids: CARSPFWSSGFSYNEQFF.

This clonotype was found once. This rearrangement joins TRBV2 to TRBJ2-1, with TRBD2 matching over 9 bases. With V trimmed by 8 bases and J by 7 bases, 6 bases remained unmatched. Per the germline V gene, CDR1 is SNHLY and CDR2 is FYNNEI. This CDR3 is built from 13 residues. CDR3: CASGLAPGNEQFF. CDR3 DNA: TGTGCCAGCGGACTAGCGCCCGGGAATGAGCAGTTCTTC.

This clonotype occurred many times. The J gene is TRBJ2-5, the V gene TRBV9, with 10 positions matching TRBD2. CDR1 is SGDLS, CDR2 YYNGEE, per germline. The CDR3 totals 18 residues. The V and J ends lost 0 bases and 5 bases, in that order; junction bases with no gene match: 13. The CDR3 protein is CASSVAGSSGGEGETQYF. CDR3 nucleotides: TGTGCCAGCAGCGTAGCTGGGTCTAGCGGGGGCGAGGGGGAGACCCAGTACTTC.

This clonotype was seen many times. The V call is TRBV12-3 or TRBV12-4, the J call TRBJ1-5; D gene unclear. This CDR3 is built from 14 residues. The ends were cut back, 3 bases at V and 3 bases at J, with 9 bases in the middle. The CDR3 DNA is TGTGCCAGCAGTTTTTCGGGGTTCAATCAGCCCCAGCATTTT. Amino acids: CASSFSGFNQPQHF.

A note on this clonotype: No DNA is shown, since the ends of the CDR3 on it are uncertain; the CDR3 is the one TCRdb lists. V gene TRBV4-1 combines with J gene TRBJ1-1. From its first to its last residue, the CDR3 has 16 amino acids. Per germline, CDR1 MGHRA and CDR2 YSYEKL. The CDR3 protein is CASSQVRRAGTFGAFF.

Concerning this clonotype itself: This may come from a read error, since a much larger clone is one base off. The chain has TRBV2 and TRBJ1-4; TRBD1 might be the D (5 bases). The CDR3 consists of 15 residues. Germline CDR1 SNHLY, CDR2 FYNNEI. The V and J ends lost 6 bases and 8 bases respectively, with 19 bases between them. CDR3 nucleotide sequence: TGTGCCAGCAGCCCGACAAGGGGATACGACGAAAAACTGTTTTTT. Its translation: CASSPTRGYDEKLFF.

At least ten counts were recorded for this clonotype. V is TRBV7-6 and J is TRBJ1-1; no definite D call. Germline loops: CDR1 SGHVS, CDR2 FNYEAQ. V was clipped by 4 bases and J by 4 bases, with 10 bases between them. This CDR3 spans 13 amino acids. The CDR3 DNA is TGTGCCAGCAGCTCTGAAGAATTCACTGAAGCTTTCTTT. It is translated as CASSSEEFTEAFF.

This clonotype occurred many times. The chain carries TRBV7-3 and TRBJ2-3; TRBD2 is a possible D gene (5 bases). With 1 base removed from V and 0 bases from J, the gap between germline ends came to 8 bases. The CDR3 runs 15 residues. The germline CDR1 and CDR2 sequences are SGHTA and FQGTGA. CDR3 loop: CASSLSGSSTDTQYF. The CDR3 bases are TGTGCCAGCAGCTTAAGCGGGTCTAGCACAGATACGCAGTATTTT.

This clonotype has only one observation. The rearrangement links TRBV4-1 to TRBJ1-1; D might be TRBD1 (6 bases). Trimming left V 2 bases short and J 0 bases short, with 22 bases between. The CDR3 is made up of 19 amino acids. Germline V CDR1 and CDR2: MGHRA, YSYEKL. The DNA for the CDR3 is TGCGCCAGCAGCCAAAATGCACGGGGGCCGAGGATTATGAACACTGAAGCTTTCTTT. It encodes CASSQNARGPRIMNTEAFF.

This chain joins TRBV19 and TRBJ1-5, with a tentative D call TRBD1 (5 bases). Germline assignment: CDR1 LNHDA and CDR2 SQIVND (reference sequence). This CDR3 region has 15 residues. Trimming removed 7 bases at V and 4 bases at J, with 17 bases between. CDR3 loop: CASTLREGMNQPQHF. The CDR3 region has the DNA TGTGCCAGTACCCTAAGGGAGGGGATGAATCAGCCCCAGCATTTT.

The chain joins TRBV27 to TRBJ2-7; 9 bases are a match to TRBD1. Germline CDR1 and CDR2: MNHEY and SMNVEV (reference sequence). The CDR3 is 16 amino acids. Trimming cost V 5 bases and J 3 bases; bases outside gene matches: 11. CDR3 sequence (DNA): TGTGCCAGCAGTGAGGGAACCGGGACAGGGTTCTACGAGCAGTACTTC. Translation: CASSEGTGTGFYEQYF.

This clonotype was counted only a few times. The V gene is TRBV27, the J gene TRBJ1-5, with a possible D match to TRBD1 (6 bases). Between the trimmed V and J ends, which lost 3 bases and 7 bases, there was a span of 16 bases. The CDR3 is made up of 15 amino acids. The germline gives CDR1 MNHEY, CDR2 SMNVEV (reference sequence). CDR3 nucleotide sequence: TGTGCCAGCAGTTTCCGAACAGGGCCCCCCCAGCCCCAGCATTTT. Protein: CASSFRTGPPQPQHF.

This chain links TRBV19 with TRBJ2-2; TRBD1 matches at 8 bases. The germline gives CDR1 LNHDA, CDR2 SQIVND (reference sequence). This CDR3 spans 12 amino acids. Germline trimming cut 6 bases from V and 6 bases from J; bases unmatched to any gene: 0. CDR3 sequence: CASRTGAGELFF. The CDR3 bases are TGTGCCAGTAGGACAGGGGCCGGGGAGCTGTTTTTT. Together with reference TRBV19 and TRBJ2-2, the CDR3 gives the full variable domain: DGGITQSPKYLFRKEGQNVTLSCEQNLNHDAMYWYRQDPGQGLRLIYYSQIVNDFQKGDIAEGYSVSREKKESFPLTVTSAQKNPTAFYLCASRTGAGELFFGEGSRLTVL.